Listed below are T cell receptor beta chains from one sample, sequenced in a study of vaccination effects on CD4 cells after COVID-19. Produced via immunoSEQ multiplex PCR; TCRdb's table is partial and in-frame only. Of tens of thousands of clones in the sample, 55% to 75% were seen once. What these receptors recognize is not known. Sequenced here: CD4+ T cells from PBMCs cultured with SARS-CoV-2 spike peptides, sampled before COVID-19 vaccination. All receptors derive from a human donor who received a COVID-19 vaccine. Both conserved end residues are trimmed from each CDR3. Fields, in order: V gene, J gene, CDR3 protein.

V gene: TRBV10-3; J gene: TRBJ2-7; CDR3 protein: AISSSSYEQY
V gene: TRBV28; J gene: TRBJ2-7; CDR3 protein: ASGTQDYEQY
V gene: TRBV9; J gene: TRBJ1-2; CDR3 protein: ASSPQPRPHGYT
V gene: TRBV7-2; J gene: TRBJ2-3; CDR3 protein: ASSLEATRSTDTQY
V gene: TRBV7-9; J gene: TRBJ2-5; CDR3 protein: ASSLVEGGQETQY
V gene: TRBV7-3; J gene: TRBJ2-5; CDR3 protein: ASSEGRQETQY
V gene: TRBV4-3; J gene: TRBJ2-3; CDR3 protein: ASSQRGLAGDTDTQY
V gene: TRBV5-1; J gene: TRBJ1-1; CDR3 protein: ASSPGTAFFVTEAF
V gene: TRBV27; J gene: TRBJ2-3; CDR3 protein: ASSILAASTDTQY
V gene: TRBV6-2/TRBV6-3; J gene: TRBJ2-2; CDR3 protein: ASSYKQGALTGELF
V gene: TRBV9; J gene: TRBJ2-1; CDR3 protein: ASSPSPGTSGNEQF
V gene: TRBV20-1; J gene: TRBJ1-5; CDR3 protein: SASVPPGHNQPQH
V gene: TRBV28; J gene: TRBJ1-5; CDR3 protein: ASSLPGANQPQH
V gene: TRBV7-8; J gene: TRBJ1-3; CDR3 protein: ASSPQRVPSGNTIY
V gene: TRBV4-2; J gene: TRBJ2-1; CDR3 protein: ASSQEGRGRRNEQF
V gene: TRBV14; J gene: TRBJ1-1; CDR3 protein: ASSQVGTNAEAF
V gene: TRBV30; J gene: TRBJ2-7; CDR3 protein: AWSVTQTYEQY
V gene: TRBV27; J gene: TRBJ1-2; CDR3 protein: ASSLSGTLSVYGYT
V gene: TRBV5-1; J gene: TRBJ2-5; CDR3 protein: ASSLPRQAETQY
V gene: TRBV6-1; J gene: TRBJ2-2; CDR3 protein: ASSAGHTGKTGELF
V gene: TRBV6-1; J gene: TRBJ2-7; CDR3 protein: ASSEAVFPGSYEQY
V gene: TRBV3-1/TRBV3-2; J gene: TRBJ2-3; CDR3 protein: ASSQFSTGGADTQY